Listed here are 5 T cell receptor beta chains from one sample, sequenced in a study of T cells in localized non-small cell lung cancer. Some clones are missing from TCRdb's copy, which holds only in-frame ones; the method was immunoSEQ multiplex PCR. This sample has over 30,000 clones; around 73% occur once, and the top ten carry roughly two fifths. Sequencing used peripheral blood, obtained before any cancer treatment. Receptors were obtained from a male donor aged 60 or older with stage II squamous cell lung carcinoma.

The genes are TRBV6-1 and TRBJ1-2, with TRBD1 identical over 7 bases. The CDR3 length is 12 residues. The V gene end was trimmed by 6 bases and the J gene end by 5 bases; junction bases not matched to a gene: 3. Germline assignment: CDR1 MNHNS and CDR2 SASEGT. The CDR3 bases are TGTGCCAGCAGCACAGGGGTTTATGGCTACACCTTC. Its protein product is CASSTGVYGYTF.

The chain uses TRBV5-1 and TRBJ1-6; 8 bases map to TRBD1. Germline V lookup: CDR1 SGHRS, CDR2 YFSETQ. The CDR3 runs to 15 residues. V was clipped by 3 bases and J by 10 bases; unmatched bases: 9. In DNA, the CDR3 is TGCGCCAGCAGCTATGACGGACAGGGCTCGTCACCCCTCCACTTT. Translated, it gives CASSYDGQGSSPLHF. Together with reference TRBV5-1 and TRBJ1-6, the CDR3 gives the full variable domain: KAGVTQTPRYLIKTRGQQVTLSCSPISGHRSVSWYQQTPGQGLQFLFEYFSETQRNKGNFPGRFSGRQFSNSRSEMNVSTLELGDSALYLCASSYDGQGSSPLHFGNGTRLTVT.

The CDR3, as DNA: TGTGCCAGCAGCTCTAGCGGGGGGGCCTACGAGCAGTACTTC. It translates to CASSSSGGAYEQYF. This chain connects TRBV7-9 to TRBJ2-7, with TRBD2 matching over 12 bases. The length of the CDR3 is 14 residues. V shed 4 bases, J shed 2 bases, and the junction held 0 bases outside the gene matches. Looked up from germline, CDR1 is SEHNR and CDR2 is FQNEAQ (reference sequence). The full variable domain, with the rest looked up from reference TRBV7-9 and TRBJ2-7, is DTGVSQNPRHKITKRGQNVTFRCDPISEHNRLYWYRQTLGQGPEFLTYFQNEAQLEKSRLLSDRFSAERPKGSFSTLEIQRTEQGDSAMYLCASSSSGGAYEQYFGPGTRLTVT.

This clone was recorded once. This sequence joins TRBV7-2 and TRBJ2-5; the D is unclear. Germline assignment: CDR1 SGHTA and CDR2 FQGNSA. V was shortened by 2 bases and J by 5 bases, with 9 bases between the two germline ends. CDR3 size: 13 residues. CDR3 DNA: TGTGCCAGCAGCTTATCGCTTGGGGAGACCCAGTACTTC. As protein: CASSLSLGETQYF.

This chain connects TRBV2 to TRBJ1-3; TRBD1 agrees at 7 bases. Germline loops: CDR1 SNHLY, CDR2 FYNNEI. The CDR3 contains 14 residues. The V gene end was trimmed by 3 bases and the J gene end by 1 base; junction bases not matched to a gene: 0. The CDR3 here is CASSDRGSGNTIYF. The CDR3 DNA reads TGTGCCAGCAGTGACAGGGGGTCTGGAAACACCATATATTTT.